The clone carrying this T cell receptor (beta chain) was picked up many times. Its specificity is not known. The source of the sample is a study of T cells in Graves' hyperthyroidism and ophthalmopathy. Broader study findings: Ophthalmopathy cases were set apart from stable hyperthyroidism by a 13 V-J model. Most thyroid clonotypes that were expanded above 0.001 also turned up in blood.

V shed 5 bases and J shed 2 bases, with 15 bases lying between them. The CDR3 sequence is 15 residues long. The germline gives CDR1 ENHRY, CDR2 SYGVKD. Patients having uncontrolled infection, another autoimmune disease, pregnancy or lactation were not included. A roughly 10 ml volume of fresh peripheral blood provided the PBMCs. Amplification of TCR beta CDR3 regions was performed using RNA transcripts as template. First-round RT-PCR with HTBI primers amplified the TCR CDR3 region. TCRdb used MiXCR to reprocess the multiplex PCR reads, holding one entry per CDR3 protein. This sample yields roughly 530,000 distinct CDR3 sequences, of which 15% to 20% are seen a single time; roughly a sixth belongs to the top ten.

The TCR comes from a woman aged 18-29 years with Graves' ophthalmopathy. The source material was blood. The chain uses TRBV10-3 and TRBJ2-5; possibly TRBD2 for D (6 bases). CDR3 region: CAISLGGEGQETQYF. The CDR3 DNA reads TGTGCCATCAGTCTGGGGGGAGAAGGACAAGAGACCCAGTACTTC.